This T cell receptor beta chain stems from a study of regulatory T cells in long-lasting Graves disease. This CDR3 is 12 amino acids long. Germline loops: CDR1 SGHRS, CDR2 YFSETQ. V lost 0 bases, J lost 9 bases, and 7 bases lay in between. Time point here: newly diagnosed GD, antithyroid drugs for less than 3 months. Construction of the TCR library relied on RNA isolated from PBMCs. In building TCR beta libraries, iRepertoire HTBI primers were used together with Arm-PCR of CDR3 regions. TCRdb recomputed calls from the multiplex PCR reads with MiXCR, one row per CDR3 protein. Among 400,000 to 500,000 distinct CDR3 sequences, under 15% were seen once, and the ten largest hold over 15%. This clonotype was recorded at least ten times. These data were likewise used in another study, on T cells in Graves' hyperthyroidism and ophthalmopathy.

Specimen: peripheral blood mononuclear cells (PBMCs), collected at new diagnosis, from a patient treated with antithyroid drugs. The gene calls are TRBV5-1 and TRBJ2-1; D uncertain. The TCR comes from a woman aged 30 to 39 with Graves disease. The CDR3 nucleotides are TGCGCCAGCAGCTTGGACCTGAGTGAGCAGTTCTTC. Translating it yields CASSLDLSEQFF.